The rows below give T cell receptor beta chains drawn from one sample of a study of CD8+ T cells in alopecia areata. This table comes from immunoSEQ multiplex PCR, and its TCRdb copy is limited to in-frame clones, with some not included. Among around 120,000 clones listed, around 53% were seen once. Sequences were derived from CD4+ T cells sorted from blood, sampled at week 4, from a patient treated with tofacitinib. These TCRs come from a human donor with alopecia areata. The CDR3 runs from the conserved cysteine through the conserved F or W. Each record gives: D gene, clone size, V gene, J gene, CDR3 protein, CDR3 DNA. A D gene is named only where the DNA matches it firmly. The size entry is marked missing in some rows and otherwise reads once, few, many or a size class.

D: NA
size: NA
V: TRBV29-1
J: TRBJ1-3
CDR3: CSVEHGTTSFSGNTIYF
DNA: TGCAGCGTTGAACACGGAACAACCTCCTTCTCTGGAAACACCATATATTTT

D: NA
size: few
V: TRBV6-1
J: TRBJ2-7
CDR3: CASSEGDISSYEQYF
DNA: TGTGCCAGCAGTGAGGGGGACATTTCTTCCTACGAGCAGTACTTC

D: NA
size: few
V: TRBV7-8
J: TRBJ1-5
CDR3: CASTTFSRESNQPQHF
DNA: TGTGCCAGCACCACATTCTCACGGGAGAGCAATCAGCCCCAGCATTTT

D: TRBD1
size: NA
V: TRBV30
J: TRBJ2-1
CDR3: CAWRIQGGEQFF
DNA: TGTGCCTGGAGAATACAGGGGGGTGAGCAGTTCTTC

D: TRBD1
size: few
V: TRBV25-1
J: TRBJ2-1
CDR3: CASRDRGNEQFF
DNA: TGTGCCAGCAGAGACAGGGGCAATGAGCAGTTCTTC

D: NA
size: NA
V: TRBV29-1
J: TRBJ1-1
CDR3: CSVVRTGNTEAFF
DNA: TGCAGCGTTGTTCGTACTGGGAACACTGAAGCTTTCTTT

D: NA
size: once
V: TRBV6-5
J: TRBJ1-1
CDR3: CASSLGRLNTEAFF
DNA: TGTGCCAGCAGCCTCGGACGGCTGAACACTGAAGCTTTCTTT

D: TRBD2
size: NA
V: TRBV29-1
J: TRBJ2-1
CDR3: CSGSKWGLAGADEQFF
DNA: TGCAGCGGAAGTAAGTGGGGACTAGCGGGAGCGGATGAGCAGTTCTTC

D: NA
size: NA
V: TRBV7-9
J: TRBJ2-2
CDR3: CASSFQGLVGELFF
DNA: TGTGCCAGCAGCTTCCAGGGGCTGGTCGGGGAGCTGTTTTTT

D: TRBD2
size: NA
V: TRBV6-6
J: TRBJ2-7
CDR3: CASSPSSGGDYEQYF
DNA: TGTGCCAGCAGTCCCAGCAGCGGGGGGGACTACGAGCAGTACTTC

D: NA
size: NA
V: TRBV4-1
J: TRBJ2-1
CDR3: CASSHYSGRSYNEQFF
DNA: TGCGCCAGCAGCCACTATAGCGGCCGCTCCTACAATGAGCAGTTCTTC

D: NA
size: many
V: TRBV2
J: TRBJ2-4
CDR3: CASSEAADNKNIQYF
DNA: TGTGCCAGCAGTGAAGCGGCGGACAACAAAAACATTCAGTACTTC

D: NA
size: NA
V: TRBV29-1
J: TRBJ2-7
CDR3: CSVARQGPYEQYF
DNA: TGCAGCGTTGCCCGGCAGGGGCCCTACGAGCAGTACTTC

D: NA
size: NA
V: TRBV9
J: TRBJ1-1
CDR3: CASSVELGEWDTEAFF
DNA: TGTGCCAGCAGCGTAGAATTAGGGGAATGGGACACTGAAGCTTTCTTT

D: NA
size: NA
V: TRBV29-1
J: TRBJ1-5
CDR3: CSVVDSIPPNQPQHF
DNA: TGCAGCGTTGTAGACAGCATCCCCCCAAATCAGCCCCAGCATTTT

D: NA
size: NA
V: TRBV30
J: TRBJ1-5
CDR3: CAWTHRGEGQPQHF
DNA: TGTGCCTGGACCCACCGGGGGGAGGGTCAGCCCCAGCATTTT

D: NA
size: NA
V: TRBV7-9
J: TRBJ1-5
CDR3: CATGDSNQPQHF
DNA: TGTGCCACGGGGGATAGCAATCAGCCCCAGCATTTT

D: TRBD2
size: NA
V: TRBV30
J: TRBJ2-7
CDR3: CAWSLRGGEQYF
DNA: TGTGCCTGGAGCCTCCGGGGGGGCGAGCAGTACTTC

D: NA
size: NA
V: TRBV6-5
J: TRBJ2-7
CDR3: CASSYDSSYEQYF
DNA: TGTGCCAGCAGTTACGACAGCTCCTACGAGCAGTACTTC

D: TRBD2
size: once
V: TRBV5-6
J: TRBJ2-3
CDR3: CASSLVAGGPQDTQYF
DNA: TGTGCCAGCAGCTTGGTAGCGGGGGGGCCACAAGATACGCAGTATTTT

D: NA
size: NA
V: TRBV30
J: TRBJ2-7
CDR3: CAWSVSWPNSYEQYF
DNA: TGTGCCTGGAGTGTCTCTTGGCCTAATTCCTACGAGCAGTACTTC

D: TRBD2
size: many
V: TRBV29-1
J: TRBJ2-1
CDR3: CSVTSGPSGRNEQFF
DNA: TGCAGCGTCACTTCTGGGCCTAGCGGGAGAAATGAGCAGTTCTTC

D: NA
size: NA
V: TRBV29-1
J: TRBJ2-3
CDR3: CSSTSPGRLLTDTQYF
DNA: TGCAGCTCTACCTCCCCCGGGAGACTCCTGACAGATACGCAGTATTTT

D: NA
size: NA
V: TRBV30
J: TRBJ1-5
CDR3: CAWSMNMRQGQPQHF
DNA: TGTGCCTGGAGTATGAATATGAGGCAGGGTCAGCCCCAGCATTTT

D: TRBD2
size: NA
V: TRBV30
J: TRBJ2-5
CDR3: CAWKKASGPYQETQYF
DNA: TGTGCCTGGAAAAAGGCTAGCGGCCCGTACCAAGAGACCCAGTACTTC

D: NA
size: NA
V: TRBV6-5
J: TRBJ2-7
CDR3: CASSYGQFYEQYF
DNA: TGTGCCAGCAGTTACGGTCAGTTTTACGAGCAGTACTTC

D: NA
size: NA
V: TRBV29-1
J: TRBJ2-7
CDR3: CSVGGTVTYEQYF
DNA: TGCAGCGTTGGCGGGACAGTTACCTACGAGCAGTACTTC